This T cell receptor (beta chain) was recovered during a study of shared clonotypes between healthy human individuals. The CDR3 is 17 residues long. The germline V gene encodes CDR1 SGHRS and CDR2 YFSETQ. J lost 0 bases, V lost 2 bases, and 5 bases had no gene match. Assay used: immunoSEQ multiplex PCR; TCRdb lists only in-frame clones, some missing. The sample lists approximately 2.5 million clones, approximately 94% occurring once. Investigators divided CD4+ cells into CD45RA+ naive and CD45RA-negative memory subsets. The receptor's source is a man between 18 and 35 years old in good health. Some clones in this sample may be carry-over from other donors' samples. Specimen: naive CD4+ T cells from PBMCs. Subset meaning: CD45RA+ positively selected. The chain employs TRBV5-1 and TRBJ2-3, with TRBD1 matching 11 bases. The chain's CDR3 is CASSFGTGGSSTDTQYF. The CDR3 DNA reads as TGCGCCAGCAGCTTCGGGACAGGGGGGTCTAGCACAGATACGCAGTATTTT.